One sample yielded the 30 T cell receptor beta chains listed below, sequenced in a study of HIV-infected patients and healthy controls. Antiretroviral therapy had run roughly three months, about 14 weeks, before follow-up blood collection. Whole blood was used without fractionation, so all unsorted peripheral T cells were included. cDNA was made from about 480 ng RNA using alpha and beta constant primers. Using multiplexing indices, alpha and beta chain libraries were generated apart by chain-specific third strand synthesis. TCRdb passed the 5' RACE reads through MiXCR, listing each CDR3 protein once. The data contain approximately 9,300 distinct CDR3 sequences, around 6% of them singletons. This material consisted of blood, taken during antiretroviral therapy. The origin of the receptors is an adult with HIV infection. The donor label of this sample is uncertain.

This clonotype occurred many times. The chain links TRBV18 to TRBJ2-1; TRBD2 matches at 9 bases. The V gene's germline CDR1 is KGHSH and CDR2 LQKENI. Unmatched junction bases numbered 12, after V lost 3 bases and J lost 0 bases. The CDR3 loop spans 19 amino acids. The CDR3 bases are TGTGCCAGCTCACCCACCCCGGCGGGAGGGAAGAGCTCCTACAATGAGCAGTTCTTC. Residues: CASSPTPAGGKSSYNEQFF.

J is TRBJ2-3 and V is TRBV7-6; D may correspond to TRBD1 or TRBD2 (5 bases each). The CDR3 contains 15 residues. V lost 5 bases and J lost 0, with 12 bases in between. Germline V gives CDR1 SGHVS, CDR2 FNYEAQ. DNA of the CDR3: TGTGCCAGCAGCGTCGGGACCCTAAGCACAGATACGCAGTATTTT. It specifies CASSVGTLSTDTQYF.

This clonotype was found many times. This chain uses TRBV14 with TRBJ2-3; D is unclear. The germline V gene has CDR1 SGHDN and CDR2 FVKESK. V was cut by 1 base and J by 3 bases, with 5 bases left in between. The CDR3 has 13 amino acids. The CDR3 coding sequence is TGTGCCAGCAGCCAAGGTGGAACAGATACGCAGTATTTT. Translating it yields CASSQGGTDTQYF.

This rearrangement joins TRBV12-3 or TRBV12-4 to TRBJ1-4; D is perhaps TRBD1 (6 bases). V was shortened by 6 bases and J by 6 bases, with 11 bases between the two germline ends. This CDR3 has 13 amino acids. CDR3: CASSGQLYEKLFF. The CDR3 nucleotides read TGTGCCAGCAGCGGACAGCTTTATGAAAAACTGTTTTTT.

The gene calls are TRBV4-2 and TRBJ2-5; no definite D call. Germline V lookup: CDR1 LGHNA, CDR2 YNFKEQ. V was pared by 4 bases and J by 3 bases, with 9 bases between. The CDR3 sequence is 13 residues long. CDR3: CASSLDTEETQYF. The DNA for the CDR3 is TGTGCCAGCAGCCTAGACACCGAAGAGACCCAGTACTTC.

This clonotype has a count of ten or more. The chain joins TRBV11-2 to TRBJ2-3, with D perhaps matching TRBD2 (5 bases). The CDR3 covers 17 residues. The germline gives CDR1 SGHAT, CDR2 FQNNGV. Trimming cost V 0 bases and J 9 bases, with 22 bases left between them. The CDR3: CASSLEVPVGNPGTQYF. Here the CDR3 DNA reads TGTGCCAGCAGCTTAGAGGTCCCCGTCGGGAACCCCGGGACGCAGTATTTT.

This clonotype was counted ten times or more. CDR3: CASSLLSGSTDTQYF. The CDR3 DNA follows: TGTGCCAGCAGCTTACTTTCCGGGAGCACAGATACGCAGTATTTT. This chain joins TRBV5-4 and TRBJ2-3; D gene uncertain. The CDR3 consists of 15 residues. V lost 2 bases and J lost 0, with 10 bases in between. Germline loops: CDR1 SGHNT, CDR2 YYREEE (reference sequence).

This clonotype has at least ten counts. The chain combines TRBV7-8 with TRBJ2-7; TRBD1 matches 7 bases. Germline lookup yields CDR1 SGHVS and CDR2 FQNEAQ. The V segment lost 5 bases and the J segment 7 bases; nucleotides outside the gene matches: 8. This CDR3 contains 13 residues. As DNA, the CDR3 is TGTGCCAGCAGCCTTGACAGGGCCTTAGAGCAGTACTTC. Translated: CASSLDRALEQYF.

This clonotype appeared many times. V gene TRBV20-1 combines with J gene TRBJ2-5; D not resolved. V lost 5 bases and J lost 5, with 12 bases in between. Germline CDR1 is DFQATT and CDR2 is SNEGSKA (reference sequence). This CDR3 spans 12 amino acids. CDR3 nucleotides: TGCAGTGCTCGCGACCAACAGGAGACCCAGTACTTC. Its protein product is CSARDQQETQYF.

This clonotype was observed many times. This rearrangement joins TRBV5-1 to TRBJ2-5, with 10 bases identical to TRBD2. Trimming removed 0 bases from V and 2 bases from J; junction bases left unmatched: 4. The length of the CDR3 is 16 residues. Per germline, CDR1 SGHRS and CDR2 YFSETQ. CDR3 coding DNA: TGCGCCAGCAGCTTGGGGGCTAGCGGGGGTCAAGAGACCCAGTACTTC. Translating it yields CASSLGASGGQETQYF.

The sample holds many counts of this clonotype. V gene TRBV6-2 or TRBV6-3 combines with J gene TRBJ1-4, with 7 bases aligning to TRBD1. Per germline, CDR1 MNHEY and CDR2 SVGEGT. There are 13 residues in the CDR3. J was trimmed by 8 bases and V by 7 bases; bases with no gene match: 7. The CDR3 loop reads CASNDRVGEKLFF. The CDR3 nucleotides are TGTGCCAGCAACGACAGGGTCGGCGAAAAACTGTTTTTT.

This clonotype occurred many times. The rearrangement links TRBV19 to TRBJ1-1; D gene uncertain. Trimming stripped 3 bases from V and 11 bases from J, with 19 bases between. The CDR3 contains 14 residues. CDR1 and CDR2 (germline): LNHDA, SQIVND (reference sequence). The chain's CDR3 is CASSILEASTDAFF. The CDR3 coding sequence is TGTGCCAGTAGTATCTTGGAGGCCAGCACGGATGCTTTCTTT.

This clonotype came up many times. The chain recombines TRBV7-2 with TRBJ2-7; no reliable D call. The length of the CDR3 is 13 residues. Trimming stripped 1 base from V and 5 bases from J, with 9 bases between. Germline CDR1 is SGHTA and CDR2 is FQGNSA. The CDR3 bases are TGTGCCAGCAGCTTAGTGTTAGGGAACGAGCAGTACTTC. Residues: CASSLVLGNEQYF. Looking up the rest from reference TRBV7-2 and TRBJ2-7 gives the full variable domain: GAGVSQSPSNKVTEKGKDVELRCDPISGHTALYWYRQSLGQGLEFLIYFQGNSAPDKSGLPSDRFSAERTGGSVSTLTIQRTQQEDSAVYLCASSLVLGNEQYFGPGTRLTVT.

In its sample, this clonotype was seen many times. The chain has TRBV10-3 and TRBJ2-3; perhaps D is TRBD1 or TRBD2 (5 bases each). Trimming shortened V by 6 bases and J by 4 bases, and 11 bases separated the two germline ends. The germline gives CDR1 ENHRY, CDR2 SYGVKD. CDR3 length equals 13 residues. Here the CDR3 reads CAISAEGSDTQYF. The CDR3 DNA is TGTGCCATCAGCGCCGAGGGGTCAGATACGCAGTATTTT.

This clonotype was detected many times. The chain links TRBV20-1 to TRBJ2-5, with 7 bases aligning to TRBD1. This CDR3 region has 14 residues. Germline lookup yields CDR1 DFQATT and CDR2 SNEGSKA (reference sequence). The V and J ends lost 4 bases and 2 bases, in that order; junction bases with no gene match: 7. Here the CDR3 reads CSANRGTAQETQYF. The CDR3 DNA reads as TGCAGTGCTAATCGAGGGACAGCTCAAGAGACCCAGTACTTC.

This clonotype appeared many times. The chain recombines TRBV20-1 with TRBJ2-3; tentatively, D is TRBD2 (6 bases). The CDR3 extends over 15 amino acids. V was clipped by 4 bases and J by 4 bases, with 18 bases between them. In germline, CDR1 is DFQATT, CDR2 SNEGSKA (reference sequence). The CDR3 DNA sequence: TGCAGTGCTACCTTGACTGGAGGGCAAGCAGATACGCAGTATTTT. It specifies CSATLTGGQADTQYF.

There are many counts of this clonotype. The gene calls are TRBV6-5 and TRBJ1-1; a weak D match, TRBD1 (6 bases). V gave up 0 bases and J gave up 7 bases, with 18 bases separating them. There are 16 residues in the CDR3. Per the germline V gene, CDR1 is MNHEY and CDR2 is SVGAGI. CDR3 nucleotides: TGTGCCAGCAGTTACTCAACCGGGGGCGTAGCTTTTGAAGCTTTCTTT. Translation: CASSYSTGGVAFEAFF.

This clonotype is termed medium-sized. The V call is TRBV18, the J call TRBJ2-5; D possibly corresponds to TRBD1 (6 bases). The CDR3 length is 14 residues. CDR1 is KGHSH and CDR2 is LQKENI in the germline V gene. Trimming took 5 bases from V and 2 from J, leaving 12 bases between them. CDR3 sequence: CASSSGTLQETQYF. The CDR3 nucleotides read TGTGCCAGCTCATCCGGGACACTACAAGAGACCCAGTACTTC. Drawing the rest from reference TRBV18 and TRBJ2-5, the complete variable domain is NAGVMQNPRHLVRRRGQEARLRCSPMKGHSHVYWYRQLPEEGLKFMVYLQKENIIDESGMPKERFSAEFPKEGPSILRIQQVVRGDSAAYFCASSSGTLQETQYFGPGTRLLVL.

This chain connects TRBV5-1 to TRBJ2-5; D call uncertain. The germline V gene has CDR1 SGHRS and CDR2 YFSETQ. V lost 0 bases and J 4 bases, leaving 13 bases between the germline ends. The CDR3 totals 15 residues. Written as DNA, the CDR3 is TGCGCCAGCAGCTTGGATTTCCAGCCGGGAGAGACCCAGTACTTC. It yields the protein CASSLDFQPGETQYF.

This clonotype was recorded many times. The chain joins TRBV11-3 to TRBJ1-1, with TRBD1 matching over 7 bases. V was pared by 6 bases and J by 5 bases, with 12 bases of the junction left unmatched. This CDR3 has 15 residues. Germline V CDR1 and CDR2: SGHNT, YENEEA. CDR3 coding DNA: TGTGCCAGCAGTCTCGAACAGGGGATGAGAACTGAAGCTTTCTTT. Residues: CASSLEQGMRTEAFF.

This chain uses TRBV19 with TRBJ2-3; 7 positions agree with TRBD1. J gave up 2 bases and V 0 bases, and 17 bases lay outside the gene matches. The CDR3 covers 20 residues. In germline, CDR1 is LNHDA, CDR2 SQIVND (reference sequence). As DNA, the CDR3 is TGTGCCAGTAGTATAGACCCGGGACAGCCTTTCCGTATTCCCACAGATACGCAGTATTTT. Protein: CASSIDPGQPFRIPTDTQYF.

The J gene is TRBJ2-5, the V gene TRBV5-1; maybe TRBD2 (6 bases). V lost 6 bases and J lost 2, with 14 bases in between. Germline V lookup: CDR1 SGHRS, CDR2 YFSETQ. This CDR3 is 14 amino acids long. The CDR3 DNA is TGCGCCAGCAACCTCCTAGCGACGCAAGAGACCCAGTACTTC. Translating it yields CASNLLATQETQYF. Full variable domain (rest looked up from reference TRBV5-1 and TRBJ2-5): KAGVTQTPRYLIKTRGQQVTLSCSPISGHRSVSWYQQTPGQGLQFLFEYFSETQRNKGNFPGRFSGRQFSNSRSEMNVSTLELGDSALYLCASNLLATQETQYFGPGTRLLVL.

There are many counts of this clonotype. CDR3 in DNA: TGTGCCAGCAGCTTACAGGGCCCCACCTATGGCTACACCTTC. Encoded protein: CASSLQGPTYGYTF. The chain joins TRBV7-2 to TRBJ1-2; D perhaps matches TRBD1 (5 bases). The CDR3 length is 14 residues. CDR1 is SGHTA, CDR2 FQGNSA, per germline. With 2 bases removed from V and 4 bases from J, the gap between germline ends came to 11 bases.

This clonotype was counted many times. The CDR3 here is CASTTDQGNTEAFF. Here the CDR3 DNA reads TGTGCCAGCACCACCGACCAGGGAAACACTGAAGCTTTCTTT. The chain joins TRBV6-2 or TRBV6-3 to TRBJ1-1; D is possibly TRBD1 (5 bases). The ends were cut back, 7 bases at V and 2 bases at J, with 14 bases in the middle. The CDR3 consists of 14 residues. Germline CDR1 and CDR2: MNHEY and SVGEGT.

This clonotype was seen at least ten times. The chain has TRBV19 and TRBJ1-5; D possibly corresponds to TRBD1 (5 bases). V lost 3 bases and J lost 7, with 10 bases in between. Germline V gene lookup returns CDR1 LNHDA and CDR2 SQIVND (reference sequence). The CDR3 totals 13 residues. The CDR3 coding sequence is TGTGCCAGTAGTATCGGGCAGGGCCAGCCCCAGCATTTT. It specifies CASSIGQGQPQHF.

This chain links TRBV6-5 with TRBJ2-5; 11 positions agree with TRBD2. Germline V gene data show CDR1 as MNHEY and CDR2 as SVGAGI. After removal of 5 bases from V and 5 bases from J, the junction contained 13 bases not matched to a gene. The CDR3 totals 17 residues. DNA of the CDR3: TGTGCCAGCAGTCCCGGTCGGGCTAGCGGGAGGACGGAGACCCAGTACTTC. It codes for CASSPGRASGRTETQYF.

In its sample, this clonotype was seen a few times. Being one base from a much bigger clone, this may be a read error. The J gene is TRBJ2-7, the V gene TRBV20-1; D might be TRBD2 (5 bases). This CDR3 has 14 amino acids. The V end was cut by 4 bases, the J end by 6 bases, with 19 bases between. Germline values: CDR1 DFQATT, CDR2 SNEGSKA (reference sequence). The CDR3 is CSAIDGREGSEQYF. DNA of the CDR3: TGCAGTGCTATCGATGGCCGGGAAGGGAGCGAGCAGTACTTC.

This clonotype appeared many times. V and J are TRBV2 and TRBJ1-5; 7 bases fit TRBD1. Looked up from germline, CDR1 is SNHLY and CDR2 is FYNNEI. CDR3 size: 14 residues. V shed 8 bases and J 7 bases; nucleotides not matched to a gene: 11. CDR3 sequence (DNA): TGTGCCAGCGCCCAGGACAGGCGCGTGCAGCCCCAGCATTTT. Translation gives CASAQDRRVQPQHF. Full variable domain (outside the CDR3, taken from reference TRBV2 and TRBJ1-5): EPEVTQTPSHQVTQMGQEVILRCVPISNHLYFYWYRQILGQKVEFLVSFYNNEISEKSEIFDDQFSVERPDGSNFTLKIRSTKLEDSAMYFCASAQDRRVQPQHFGDGTRLSIL.

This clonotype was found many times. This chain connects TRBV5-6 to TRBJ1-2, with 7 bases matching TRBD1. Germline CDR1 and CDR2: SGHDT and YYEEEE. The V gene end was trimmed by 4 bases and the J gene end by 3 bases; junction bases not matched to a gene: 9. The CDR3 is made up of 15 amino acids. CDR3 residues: CASSPVTGAHYGYTF. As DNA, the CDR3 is TGTGCCAGCAGCCCGGTAACAGGGGCTCACTATGGCTACACCTTC.

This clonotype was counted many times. The DNA for the CDR3 is TGTGCCAGCAGTCCGGAGGGAACTGGGGCCAACGTCCTGACTTTC. Protein product: CASSPEGTGANVLTF. The rearrangement joins TRBV6-5 to TRBJ2-6; D is possibly TRBD2 (6 bases). CDR3 length: 15 amino acids. The V gene lost 5 bases and the J gene lost 2 bases, with 10 bases spanning the gap. Looked up from germline, CDR1 is MNHEY and CDR2 is SVGAGI.